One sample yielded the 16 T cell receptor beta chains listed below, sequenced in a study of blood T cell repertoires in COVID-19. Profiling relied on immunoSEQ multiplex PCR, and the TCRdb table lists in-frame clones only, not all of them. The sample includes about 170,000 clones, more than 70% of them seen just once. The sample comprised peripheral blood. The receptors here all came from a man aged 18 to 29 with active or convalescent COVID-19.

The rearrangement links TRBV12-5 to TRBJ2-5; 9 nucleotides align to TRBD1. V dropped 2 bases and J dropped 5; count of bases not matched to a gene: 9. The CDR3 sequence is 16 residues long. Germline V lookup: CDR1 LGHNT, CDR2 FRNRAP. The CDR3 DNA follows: TGTGCTAGTGGTTTGTCCTCAACAGGGGGCCTTGAGACCCAGTACTTC. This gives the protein CASGLSSTGGLETQYF.

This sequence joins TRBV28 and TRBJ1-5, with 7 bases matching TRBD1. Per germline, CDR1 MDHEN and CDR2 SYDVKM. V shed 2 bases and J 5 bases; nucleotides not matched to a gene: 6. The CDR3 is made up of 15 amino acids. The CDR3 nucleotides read TGTGCCAGCAGTTTAACCGTTCAGGGGGATCAGCCCCAGCATTTT. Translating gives CASSLTVQGDQPQHF.

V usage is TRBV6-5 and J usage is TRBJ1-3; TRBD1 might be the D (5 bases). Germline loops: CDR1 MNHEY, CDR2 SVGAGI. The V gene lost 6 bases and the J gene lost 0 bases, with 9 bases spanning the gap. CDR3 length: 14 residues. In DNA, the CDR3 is TGTGCCAGCAGACGTCAGGGCTCTGGAAACACCATATATTTT. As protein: CASRRQGSGNTIYF.

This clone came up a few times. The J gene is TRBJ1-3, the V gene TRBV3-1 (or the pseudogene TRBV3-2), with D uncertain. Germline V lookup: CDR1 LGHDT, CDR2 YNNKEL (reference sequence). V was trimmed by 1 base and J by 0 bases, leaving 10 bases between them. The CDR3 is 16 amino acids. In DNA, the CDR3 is TGTGCCAGCAGCCAAGTACCCGAGGTCTCTGGAAACACCATATATTTT. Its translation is CASSQVPEVSGNTIYF.

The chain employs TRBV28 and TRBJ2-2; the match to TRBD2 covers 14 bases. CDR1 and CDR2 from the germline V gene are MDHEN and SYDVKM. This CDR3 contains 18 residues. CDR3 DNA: TGTGCGACCTCACCGACTAGCGGGAGGGCCAAGGGCACCGGGGAGCTGTTTTTT. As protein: CATSPTSGRAKGTGELFF. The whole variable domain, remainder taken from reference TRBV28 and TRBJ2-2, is DVKVTQSSRYLVKRTGEKVFLECVQDMDHENMFWYRQDPGLGLRLIYFSYDVKMKEKGDIPEGYSVSREKKERFSLILESASTNQTSMYLCATSPTSGRAKGTGELFFGEGSRLTVL.

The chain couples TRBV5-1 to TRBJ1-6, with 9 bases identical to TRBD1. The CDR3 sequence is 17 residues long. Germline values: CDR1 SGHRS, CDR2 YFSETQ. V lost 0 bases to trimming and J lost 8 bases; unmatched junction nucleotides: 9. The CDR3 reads CASSLAYYRGPDSPLHF. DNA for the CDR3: TGCGCCAGCAGCTTGGCCTATTACAGGGGGCCGGATTCACCCCTCCACTTT.

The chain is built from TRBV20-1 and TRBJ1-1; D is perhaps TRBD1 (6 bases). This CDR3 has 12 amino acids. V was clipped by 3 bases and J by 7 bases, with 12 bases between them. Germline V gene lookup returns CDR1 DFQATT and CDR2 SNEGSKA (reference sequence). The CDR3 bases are TGCAGTGCTAGTGGGGGGCCGGGTGAAGCTTTCTTT. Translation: CSASGGPGEAFF.

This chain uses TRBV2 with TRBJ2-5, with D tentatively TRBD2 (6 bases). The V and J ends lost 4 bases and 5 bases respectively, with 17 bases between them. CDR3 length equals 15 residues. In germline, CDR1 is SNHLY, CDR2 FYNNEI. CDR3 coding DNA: TGTGCCAGCAGTGGAGCGGGCCCGGCGGGGGAGACCCAGTACTTC. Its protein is CASSGAGPAGETQYF. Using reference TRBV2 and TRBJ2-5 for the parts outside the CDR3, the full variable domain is EPEVTQTPSHQVTQMGQEVILRCVPISNHLYFYWYRQILGQKVEFLVSFYNNEISEKSEIFDDQFSVERPDGSNFTLKIRSTKLEDSAMYFCASSGAGPAGETQYFGPGTRLLVL.

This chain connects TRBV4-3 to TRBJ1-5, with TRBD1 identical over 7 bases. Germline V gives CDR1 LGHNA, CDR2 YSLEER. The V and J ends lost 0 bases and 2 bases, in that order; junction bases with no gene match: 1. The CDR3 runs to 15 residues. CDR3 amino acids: CASSQDGQGNQPQHF. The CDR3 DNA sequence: TGCGCCAGCAGCCAAGACGGACAGGGCAATCAGCCCCAGCATTTT.

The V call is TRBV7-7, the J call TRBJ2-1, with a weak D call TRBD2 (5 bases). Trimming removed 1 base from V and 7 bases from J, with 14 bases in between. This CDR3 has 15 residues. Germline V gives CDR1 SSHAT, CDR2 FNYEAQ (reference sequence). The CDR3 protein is CASSLEPGRLNEQFF. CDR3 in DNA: TGTGCCAGCAGCTTAGAACCCGGAAGACTAAATGAGCAGTTCTTC.

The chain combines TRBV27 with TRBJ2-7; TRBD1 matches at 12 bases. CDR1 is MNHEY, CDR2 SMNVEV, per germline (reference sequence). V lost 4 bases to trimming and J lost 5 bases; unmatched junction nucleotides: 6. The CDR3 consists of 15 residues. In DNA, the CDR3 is TGTGCCAGCAGTTGGACCGGGACAGGGGGCAACGAGCAGTACTTC. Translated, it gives CASSWTGTGGNEQYF.

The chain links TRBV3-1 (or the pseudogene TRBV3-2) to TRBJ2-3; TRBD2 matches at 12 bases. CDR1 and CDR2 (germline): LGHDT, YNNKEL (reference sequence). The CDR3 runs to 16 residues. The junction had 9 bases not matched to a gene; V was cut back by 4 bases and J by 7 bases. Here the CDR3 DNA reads TGTGCCAGCAGCCCAATACTAGCGGGGGGCGTAAATACGCAGTATTTT. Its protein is CASSPILAGGVNTQYF.

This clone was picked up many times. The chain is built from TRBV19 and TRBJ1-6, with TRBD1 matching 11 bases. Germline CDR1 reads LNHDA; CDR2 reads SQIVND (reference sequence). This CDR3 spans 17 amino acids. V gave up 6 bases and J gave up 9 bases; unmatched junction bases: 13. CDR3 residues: CASSLSAIGQGASPLHF. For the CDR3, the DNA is TGTGCCAGTAGCCTCTCGGCGATCGGACAGGGGGCTTCACCCCTCCACTTT.

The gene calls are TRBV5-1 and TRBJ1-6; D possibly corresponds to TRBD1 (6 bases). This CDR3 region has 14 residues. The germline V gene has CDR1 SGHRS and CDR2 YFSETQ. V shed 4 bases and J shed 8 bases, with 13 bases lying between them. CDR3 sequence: CASSHQGIDSPLHF. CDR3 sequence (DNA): TGCGCCAGCAGCCACCAGGGGATTGATTCACCCCTCCACTTT.

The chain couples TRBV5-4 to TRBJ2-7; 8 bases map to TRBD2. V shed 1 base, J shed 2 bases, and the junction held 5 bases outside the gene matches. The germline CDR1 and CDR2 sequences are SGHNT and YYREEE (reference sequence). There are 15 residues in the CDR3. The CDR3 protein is CASSLSRGAPYEQYF. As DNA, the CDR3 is TGTGCCAGCAGCTTGTCGCGGGGGGCTCCCTACGAGCAGTACTTC. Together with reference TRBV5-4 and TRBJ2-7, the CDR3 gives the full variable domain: ETGVTQSPTHLIKTRGQQVTLRCSSQSGHNTVSWYQQALGQGPQFIFQYYREEENGRGNFPPRFSGLQFPNYSSELNVNALELDDSALYLCASSLSRGAPYEQYFGPGTRLTVT.

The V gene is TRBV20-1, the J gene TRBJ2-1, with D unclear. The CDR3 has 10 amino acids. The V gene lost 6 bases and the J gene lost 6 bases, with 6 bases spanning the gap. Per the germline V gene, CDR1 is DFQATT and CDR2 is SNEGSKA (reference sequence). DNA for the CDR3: TGCAGTGCCCTGTCCAATGAGCAGTTCTTC. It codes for CSALSNEQFF.